These 21 T cell receptor beta chains were sequenced from one sample in a study of T-cell memory formation after mild COVID-19. From the 5' RACE reads, TCRdb called clonotypes with MiXCR, one entry per CDR3 protein. The repertoire includes about 180,000 distinct CDR3 sequences, 15% to 20% of them detected once, and 3% to 4% sits in the top ten. The specimen sequenced was PBMCs or a T cell subset sorted from them (not recorded which). All receptors derive from a man aged 18 to 29 who had mild COVID-19 (a few samples of this study predate the infection). Cell type and time point are not known.

V is TRBV4-2 and J is TRBJ1-4; unclear D gene. CDR1 is LGHNA, CDR2 YNFKEQ, per germline. CDR3 length equals 15 residues. The V end lost 1 base, the J end lost 8 bases, and 14 bases lay between the germline ends. CDR3 region: CASSQAPGKREKLFF. The DNA of the CDR3 is TGTGCCAGCAGCCAAGCACCGGGAAAGAGGGAAAAACTGTTTTTT.

The V and J genes are TRBV6-2 or TRBV6-3 and TRBJ1-1; D is perhaps TRBD1 (5 bases). The germline V gene has CDR1 MNHEY and CDR2 SVGEGT. The ends were cut back, 8 bases at V and 12 bases at J, with 16 bases in the middle. CDR3 length: 11 residues. The CDR3 sequence: CASGSGLVTFF. The CDR3 nucleotides read TGTGCCAGCGGATCGGGACTAGTTACTTTCTTT.

This clonotype was detected a few times. The rearrangement joins TRBV5-1 to TRBJ2-5; 7 positions match TRBD1. V shed 0 bases and J 4 bases; nucleotides not matched to a gene: 3. Germline V CDR1 and CDR2: SGHRS, YFSETQ. The length of the CDR3 is 14 residues. CDR3 sequence (DNA): TGCGCCAGCAGCTTGGAGGGGGCTAGAGAGACCCAGTACTTC. It codes for CASSLEGARETQYF.

This clonotype was detected a few times. The chain is built from TRBV6-1 and TRBJ1-2; 7 bases agree with TRBD1. Losses at the gene ends were 2 bases for V and 6 bases for J; bases not matched to a gene: 9. The CDR3 loop spans 15 amino acids. CDR1 and CDR2 (germline): MNHNS, SASEGT. CDR3: CASSEFRTGIDGYTF. In DNA form, the CDR3 reads TGTGCCAGCAGTGAATTCCGGACAGGCATCGATGGCTACACCTTC.

This rearrangement joins TRBV20-1 to TRBJ2-5, with TRBD1 as a possible D gene (6 bases). Trimming took 6 bases from V and 2 from J, leaving 22 bases between them. Germline loops: CDR1 DFQATT, CDR2 SNEGSKA (reference sequence). The CDR3 length is 16 residues. CDR3 amino acids: CSARPALGQPQETQYF. The CDR3 DNA follows: TGCAGTGCACGCCCAGCCTTGGGACAACCACAAGAGACCCAGTACTTC.

This chain connects TRBV7-2 to TRBJ1-1; D remains unclear. The V gene lost 6 bases and the J gene lost 0 bases, with 14 bases spanning the gap. This CDR3 comprises 15 residues. CDR1 SGHTA and CDR2 FQGNSA come from the germline V gene. CDR3 residues: CASRTVGSMNTEAFF. Written as DNA, the CDR3 is TGTGCCAGCAGGACCGTGGGGTCTATGAACACTGAAGCTTTCTTT.

This chain uses TRBV18 with TRBJ2-6; D could derive from TRBD1 or TRBD2 (5 bases each). The V end lost 1 base, the J end lost 4 bases, and 14 bases lay between the germline ends. This CDR3 has 17 residues. Germline V gene sequence: CDR1 KGHSH, CDR2 LQKENI. CDR3 protein: CASSPLGTVVGANVLTF. The CDR3 DNA follows: TGTGCCAGCTCACCACTGGGGACGGTCGTCGGGGCCAACGTCCTGACTTTC. The full variable domain, its missing parts supplied by reference TRBV18 and TRBJ2-6, is NAGVMQNPRHLVRRRGQEARLRCSPMKGHSHVYWYRQLPEEGLKFMVYLQKENIIDESGMPKERFSAEFPKEGPSILRIQQVVRGDSAAYFCASSPLGTVVGANVLTFGAGSRLTVL.

This chain connects TRBV5-1 to TRBJ1-6; 8 nucleotides line up with TRBD1. Trimming cost V 4 bases and J 6 bases; bases outside gene matches: 3. The CDR3 length is 14 residues. In germline, CDR1 is SGHRS, CDR2 YFSETQ. CDR3 nucleotides: TGCGCCAGCAGCCCGGGACAGGCTAATTCACCCCTCCACTTT. As protein: CASSPGQANSPLHF.

Many counts were recorded for this clonotype. The rearrangement links TRBV3-1 to TRBJ1-5; the D gene is possibly TRBD1 (5 bases). The germline CDR1 and CDR2 sequences are LGHDT and YNNKEL (reference sequence). V was clipped by 1 base and J by 0 bases, with 10 bases between them. The CDR3 is 16 residues long. The CDR3 DNA follows: TGTGCCAGCAGCCAAGGAGGGACGGGTAGCAATCAGCCCCAGCATTTT. Protein product: CASSQGGTGSNQPQHF.

This clonotype was seen only a few times. The chain uses TRBV6-2 or TRBV6-3 and TRBJ1-3; D uncertain. The CDR3 extends over 13 amino acids. Germline V CDR1 and CDR2: MNHEY, SVGEGT. Trimming stripped 6 bases from V and 0 bases from J, with 6 bases between. In DNA, the CDR3 is TGTGCCAGCAGCGGGCTCTCTGGAAACACCATATATTTT. This gives the protein CASSGLSGNTIYF.

In this sample, this clonotype turned up once. The chain is built from TRBV7-2 and TRBJ1-2, with D perhaps matching TRBD1 (6 bases). CDR1 is SGHTA, CDR2 FQGNSA, per germline. This CDR3 is built from 16 residues. V lost 5 bases and J 8 bases, leaving 24 bases between the germline ends. In DNA form, the CDR3 reads TGTGCCAGCAGCCGAAGCAACCAGGGGTTGTATATGGGCTACACCTTC. Translating it yields CASSRSNQGLYMGYTF.

J is TRBJ2-6 and V is TRBV11-2; 7 nucleotides align to TRBD1. This CDR3 is 18 amino acids long. V dropped 2 bases and J dropped 2; count of bases not matched to a gene: 9. Germline CDR1 reads SGHAT; CDR2 reads FQNNGV. CDR3 DNA: TGTGCCAGCAGCTTAAACCGACAGGGTGAGGCTGGGGCCAACGTCCTGACTTTC. Amino acid sequence: CASSLNRQGEAGANVLTF.

The CDR3 coding sequence is TGCAGTGTCGACTCTAGCTCCTATAATTCACCCCTCCACTTT. Protein: CSVDSSSYNSPLHF. V gene TRBV20-1 combines with J gene TRBJ1-6; no clear D gene. This CDR3 has 14 amino acids. The germline V gene encodes CDR1 DFQATT and CDR2 SNEGSKA (reference sequence). Trimming took off 7 bases at V and 0 bases at J, with 10 bases between the two ends.

In this sample, this clonotype turned up a few times. The rearrangement links TRBV29-1 to TRBJ1-1, with 7 positions matching TRBD1. Per the germline V gene, CDR1 is SQVTM and CDR2 is ANQGSEA. CDR3 size: 13 residues. V was clipped by 4 bases and J by 3 bases; unmatched bases: 5. The DNA of the CDR3 is TGCAGCGTTGGCAGGGGGGCGGACACTGAAGCTTTCTTT. Its protein product is CSVGRGADTEAFF. Complete variable domain (other parts from reference TRBV29-1 and TRBJ1-1): SAVISQKPSRDICQRGTSLTIQCQVDSQVTMMFWYRQQPGQSLTLIATANQGSEATYESGFVIDKFPISRPNLTFSTLTVSNMSPEDSSIYLCSVGRGADTEAFFGQGTRLTVV.

This clonotype has a handful of counts. This sequence joins TRBV6-6 and TRBJ2-1; 8 bases map to TRBD1. Germline V gene sequence: CDR1 MNHNY, CDR2 SVGAGI (reference sequence). This CDR3 is 15 amino acids long. After removal of 6 bases from V and 4 bases from J, the junction contained 8 bases not matched to a gene. In nucleotides, the CDR3 is TGTGCCAGCAGAAACGGACAGGGAACTTACAATGAGCAGTTCTTC. Protein product: CASRNGQGTYNEQFF.

The rearrangement uses TRBV6-5 and TRBJ1-2; D gene unclear. The CDR3 consists of 13 residues. In germline, CDR1 is MNHEY, CDR2 SVGAGI. Trimming shortened V by 5 bases and J by 5 bases, and 12 bases separated the two germline ends. The CDR3 DNA is TGTGCCAGCAGTGTGCCGGGAAGTTATGGCTACACCTTC. It codes for CASSVPGSYGYTF.

The chain links TRBV7-2 to TRBJ1-6, with TRBD1 as a possible D gene (5 bases). The CDR3 runs to 17 residues. V lost 3 bases to trimming and J lost 5 bases, with 17 bases between them. Germline CDR1 SGHTA, CDR2 FQGNSA. CDR3 sequence: CASSFRSRVGNNSPLHF. The CDR3 DNA reads as TGTGCCAGCAGCTTTCGCTCCAGGGTAGGGAATAATTCACCCCTCCACTTT.

This clonotype was observed a handful of times. The V gene is TRBV7-9, the J gene TRBJ2-7; D may match TRBD1 or TRBD2 (6 bases each). The germline CDR1 and CDR2 sequences are SEHNR and FQNEAQ (reference sequence). The CDR3 consists of 15 residues. The V gene lost 0 bases and the J gene lost 6 bases, with 15 bases spanning the gap. The CDR3 region has the DNA TGTGCCAGCAGCTTAGCCGGTCCGGGGGCGCTCGAGCAGTACGTC. Its translation: CASSLAGPGALEQYV.

The rearrangement uses TRBV7-2 and TRBJ1-5; the D gene is possibly TRBD1 (5 bases). V lost 1 base and J lost 4, with 14 bases in between. CDR3 length equals 16 residues. The germline gives CDR1 SGHTA, CDR2 FQGNSA. The CDR3: CASSLVGGLGNQPQHF. CDR3 in DNA: TGTGCCAGCAGCTTAGTGGGGGGACTGGGGAATCAGCCCCAGCATTTT. Drawing the rest from reference TRBV7-2 and TRBJ1-5, the complete variable domain is GAGVSQSPSNKVTEKGKDVELRCDPISGHTALYWYRQSLGQGLEFLIYFQGNSAPDKSGLPSDRFSAERTGGSVSTLTIQRTQQEDSAVYLCASSLVGGLGNQPQHFGDGTRLSIL.

The V call is TRBV12-5, the J call TRBJ2-3, with 8 bases fitting TRBD2. The CDR3 contains 16 residues. From germline, CDR1 is LGHNT and CDR2 FRNRAP. After removal of 5 bases from V and 5 bases from J, the junction contained 12 bases not matched to a gene. DNA of the CDR3: TGTGCTAGTGGTCCCGGGGTAGCGGGGTCGGTAGATACGCAGTATTTT. This gives the protein CASGPGVAGSVDTQYF.

The rearrangement uses TRBV4-1 and TRBJ1-2; D possibly corresponds to TRBD1 (5 bases). This CDR3 is 14 amino acids long. CDR1 is MGHRA and CDR2 is YSYEKL in the germline V gene. V lost 4 bases to trimming and J lost 4 bases, with 13 bases between them. The CDR3 region has the DNA TGCGCCAGCAGCCCGGGGACGGATGTCTATGGCTACACCTTC. Encoded protein: CASSPGTDVYGYTF.